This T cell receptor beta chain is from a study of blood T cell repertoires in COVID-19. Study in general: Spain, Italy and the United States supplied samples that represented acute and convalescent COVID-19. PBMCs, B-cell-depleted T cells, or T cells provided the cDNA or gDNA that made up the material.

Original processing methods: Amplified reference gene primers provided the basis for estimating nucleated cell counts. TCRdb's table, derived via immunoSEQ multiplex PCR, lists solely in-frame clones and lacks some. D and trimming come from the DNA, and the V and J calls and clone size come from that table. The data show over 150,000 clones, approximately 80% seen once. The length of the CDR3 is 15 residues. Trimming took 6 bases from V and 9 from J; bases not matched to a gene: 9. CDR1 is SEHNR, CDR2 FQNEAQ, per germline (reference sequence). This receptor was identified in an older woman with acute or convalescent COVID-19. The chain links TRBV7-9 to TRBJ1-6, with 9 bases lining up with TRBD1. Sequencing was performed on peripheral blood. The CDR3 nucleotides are TGTGCCAGCAGACTAGGGGGGACAGGGTTTTCACCCCTCCACTTT. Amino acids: CASRLGGTGFSPLHF.